The clone carrying this T cell receptor beta chain was counted a few times. Its antigen remains unknown. This record belongs to a study of spatial heterogeneity in lung cancer. TCRdb passed the 5' RACE reads through MiXCR, listing each CDR3 protein once. The sample carries tens of thousands of distinct CDR3 sequences, approximately 19% recorded once. Time point in this sample: blood at routine non-recurrence follow-up after resection. TCRs were sequenced from unsorted whole RNA of tumor, nontumor lung or PBMC. Trimming stripped 3 bases from V and 3 bases from J, with 2 bases between. The CDR3 sequence is 12 residues long. Study conclusions and caveats: Compared with follow-up, resection was when ubiquitous expanded tumor TCRs appeared in blood more.

This clonotype was sampled from a male donor with early-stage non-small cell lung cancer. The chain recombines TRBV12-3 or TRBV12-4 with TRBJ2-2; D is undetermined. The sample consisted of PBMCs, taken at follow-up. In DNA form, the CDR3 reads TGTGCCAGCAGTTTCGACACCGGGGAGCTGTTTTTT. Its protein product is CASSFDTGELFF.